Below, 27 T cell receptor beta chains from the same sample are listed, as sequenced in a study of a mutant IDH1 vaccine in newly diagnosed glioma. Their specific antigens are unknown. The time point: week 35, safety follow-up. Each dose delivered 300 ug of mutant IDH1 20-mer peptide subcutaneously with imiquimod. TCRdb keeps only in-frame clones here, not all; method: immunoSEQ multiplex PCR. Of about 56,000 clones in the sample, roughly 90% were seen once. The input for sequencing was PBMCs, taken from a glioma patient whose treatment included an IDH1 peptide vaccine. These receptors originate from a man aged 35-49 years with glioma.

The V call is TRBV5-5, the J call TRBJ2-7; D is perhaps TRBD1 or TRBD2 (5 bases each). Trimming shortened V by 0 bases and J by 3 bases, and 10 bases separated the two germline ends. This CDR3 has 14 residues. Germline V gives CDR1 SGHKS, CDR2 YYEKEE (reference sequence). Here the CDR3 reads CASSLAGRRYEQYF. Written as DNA, the CDR3 is TGTGCCAGCAGCTTGGCGGGACGCCGCTACGAGCAGTACTTC.

The chain links TRBV10-2 to TRBJ2-7; the match to TRBD1 covers 11 bases. Germline trimming cut 6 bases from V and 6 bases from J; bases unmatched to any gene: 7. CDR1 and CDR2 from the germline V gene are WSHSY and SAAADI. CDR3 length equals 14 residues. CDR3 DNA sequence: TGCGCCAGCAGGGACAGGACAGGGGGCTCCGAGCAGTACTTC. Its translation is CASRDRTGGSEQYF.

This chain connects TRBV27 to TRBJ2-7; 7 bases are a match to TRBD2. There are 14 residues in the CDR3. The V segment lost 5 bases and the J segment 4 bases; nucleotides outside the gene matches: 8. The V gene's germline CDR1 is MNHEY and CDR2 SMNVEV (reference sequence). The CDR3 DNA sequence: TGTGCCAGCAGTCCTAAACCTAGCGGATACGAGCAGTACTTC. This codes for CASSPKPSGYEQYF.

This clone was counted only a few times. This sequence joins TRBV7-2 and TRBJ1-1; D unclear. Trimming cost V 2 bases and J 2 bases, with 9 bases left between them. This CDR3 comprises 14 residues. Germline V gene sequence: CDR1 SGHTA, CDR2 FQGNSA. The CDR3 bases are TGTGCCAGCAGCTTAAACGTCGGCAACACTGAAGCTTTCTTT. This codes for CASSLNVGNTEAFF.

The chain employs TRBV27 and TRBJ2-2; D is undetermined. Per the germline V gene, CDR1 is MNHEY and CDR2 is SMNVEV (reference sequence). This CDR3 region has 13 residues. V was pared by 8 bases and J by 0 bases, with 7 bases between. This CDR3 is CASATTNTGELFF. DNA for the CDR3: TGTGCCAGCGCTACGACGAACACCGGGGAGCTGTTTTTT.

V usage is TRBV27 and J usage is TRBJ2-7, with 11 positions matching TRBD2. V was pared by 2 bases and J by 8 bases, with 5 bases of the junction left unmatched. Germline CDR1 MNHEY, CDR2 SMNVEV (reference sequence). The CDR3 is 14 amino acids. This chain's CDR3 is CASSLTSGSGKQYF. In DNA, the CDR3 is TGTGCCAGCAGTTTAACTAGCGGGAGTGGTAAGCAGTACTTC.

This chain uses TRBV19 with TRBJ2-3; weak D call: TRBD2 (6 bases). The CDR3 covers 14 residues. Between the trimmed V and J ends, which lost 4 bases and 1 base, there was a span of 9 bases. Germline V CDR1 and CDR2: LNHDA, SQIVND (reference sequence). CDR3 region: CASSKGLRTDTQYF. The DNA for the CDR3 is TGTGCCAGTAGTAAGGGACTTCGCACAGATACGCAGTATTTT.

This chain links TRBV6-1 with TRBJ1-2; TRBD1 agrees at 8 bases. Per the germline V gene, CDR1 is MNHNS and CDR2 is SASEGT. Trimming took 5 bases from V and 4 from J; bases not matched to a gene: 9. The length of the CDR3 is 15 residues. CDR3 DNA sequence: TGTGCCAGCAGTACCGCTGGACAGGGACTCTATGGCTACACCTTC. Protein sequence: CASSTAGQGLYGYTF.

The chain employs TRBV28 and TRBJ2-7; 10 nucleotides agree with TRBD1. The V gene end was trimmed by 10 bases and the J gene end by 4 bases; junction bases not matched to a gene: 10. Germline assignment: CDR1 MDHEN and CDR2 SYDVKM. The CDR3 consists of 14 residues. CDR3 coding DNA: TGTGCCATCGCGACAGGGGGCGCACAATACGAGCAGTACTTC. Translated, it gives CAIATGGAQYEQYF.

The rearrangement uses TRBV4-2 and TRBJ2-1, with 14 nucleotides matching TRBD2. Unmatched junction bases numbered 7, after V lost 0 bases and J lost 6 bases. This CDR3 region has 18 residues. Germline assignment: CDR1 LGHNA and CDR2 YNFKEQ. The CDR3 DNA follows: TGTGCCAGCAGCCAAGATTTGGGACTAGCGGGAGATGTCAATGAGCAGTTCTTC. This encodes CASSQDLGLAGDVNEQFF.

Details on this clone: Other nucleotide sequences in the sample specify the same CDR3. V and J are TRBV5-1 and TRBJ1-2, with D unresolved. The V gene's germline CDR1 is SGHRS and CDR2 YFSETQ. The CDR3 contains 13 residues. The V end lost 0 bases, the J end lost 5 bases, and 8 bases lay between the germline ends. The CDR3 coding sequence is TGCGCCAGCAGCTTGGAGGCAGCTTATGGCTACACCTTC. Residues: CASSLEAAYGYTF.

This sequence joins TRBV5-1 and TRBJ2-2; D is possibly TRBD1 (5 bases). Trimming removed 0 bases at V and 7 bases at J, with 13 bases between. The CDR3 totals 15 residues. Germline CDR1 reads SGHRS; CDR2 reads YFSETQ. The chain's CDR3 is CASSLGGPTHGELFF. The CDR3 DNA reads as TGCGCCAGCAGCTTGGGGGGCCCGACACACGGGGAGCTGTTTTTT.

This clone was picked up one time. This chain links TRBV9 with TRBJ1-1, with D uncertain. CDR3 length: 14 amino acids. V was cut by 3 bases and J by 0 bases, with 9 bases left in between. Looked up from germline, CDR1 is SGDLS and CDR2 is YYNGEE. Here the CDR3 DNA reads TGTGCCAGCAGCGGGCTTTCACTGAACACTGAAGCTTTCTTT. Amino acids: CASSGLSLNTEAFF.

This clone was seen a few times. This chain joins TRBV11-2 and TRBJ1-1; D remains unclear. Germline V lookup: CDR1 SGHAT, CDR2 FQNNGV. This CDR3 comprises 11 residues. V dropped 6 bases and J dropped 7 bases, with 9 bases sitting between them. The CDR3 is CASRLDFEAFF. The CDR3 coding sequence is TGTGCCAGCAGACTAGATTTTGAAGCTTTCTTT.

This clone was detected once. V and J are TRBV18 and TRBJ1-5; D not resolved. Trimming cost V 0 bases and J 1 base, with 7 bases left between them. Germline V CDR1 and CDR2: KGHSH, LQKENI. The CDR3 covers 15 residues. The CDR3 here is CASSPPLGSNQPQHF. Written as DNA, the CDR3 is TGTGCCAGCTCACCACCGCTTGGGAGCAATCAGCCCCAGCATTTT.

This sequence joins TRBV5-1 and TRBJ2-6, with a tentative D call TRBD1 (6 bases). V was clipped by 1 base and J by 0 bases, with 14 bases between them. The CDR3 runs 18 residues. The germline gives CDR1 SGHRS, CDR2 YFSETQ. The CDR3, as DNA: TGCGCCAGCAGCTTGTTGGACAGTGCATTCTCTGGGGCCAACGTCCTGACTTTC. Encoded protein: CASSLLDSAFSGANVLTF.

V gene TRBV27 combines with J gene TRBJ1-5; tentatively, D is TRBD1 (6 bases). CDR3 size: 13 residues. The V end lost 8 bases, the J end lost 7 bases, and 15 bases lay between the germline ends. The germline CDR1 and CDR2 sequences are MNHEY and SMNVEV (reference sequence). CDR3 DNA: TGTGCCAGCGCCTTGACAGGAGAACAGCCCCAGCATTTT. This translates into CASALTGEQPQHF.

CDR3 nucleotide sequence: TGTGCCAGCAGCCCCCCCCTTAACTATGGCTACACCTTC. As protein: CASSPPLNYGYTF. This chain connects TRBV5-4 to TRBJ1-2; D not certain. The CDR3 covers 13 residues. Germline CDR1 reads SGHNT; CDR2 reads YYREEE (reference sequence). V lost 4 bases to trimming and J lost 1 base, with 8 bases between them.

This chain connects TRBV6-1 to TRBJ2-1; D is ambiguous. Germline values: CDR1 MNHNS, CDR2 SASEGT. Trimming stripped 4 bases from V and 2 bases from J, with 9 bases between. The CDR3 sequence is 14 residues long. CDR3 amino acids: CASSVTGPYNEQFF. DNA of the CDR3: TGTGCCAGCAGTGTGACGGGCCCCTACAATGAGCAGTTCTTC.

This clone was seen more than once but under ten times. This CDR3 reads CASSLRGQGAGYTF. The CDR3 nucleotides read TGTGCCAGCAGCTTGAGGGGACAGGGGGCCGGCTACACCTTC. The V call is TRBV7-6, the J call TRBJ1-2; the match to TRBD1 covers 12 bases. V lost 3 bases and J lost 8; bases outside the gene matches: 4. CDR3 size: 14 residues. Germline lookup yields CDR1 SGHVS and CDR2 FNYEAQ.

This chain joins TRBV5-1 and TRBJ1-1; D perhaps matches TRBD1 (6 bases). There are 15 residues in the CDR3. Germline lookup yields CDR1 SGHRS and CDR2 YFSETQ. Trimming left V 5 bases short and J 8 bases short, with 22 bases between. The CDR3: CASRWGGAASGEAFF. In DNA, the CDR3 is TGCGCCAGCAGATGGGGGGGGGCGGCCTCAGGGGAAGCTTTCTTT. The full variable domain, its missing parts supplied by reference TRBV5-1 and TRBJ1-1, is KAGVTQTPRYLIKTRGQQVTLSCSPISGHRSVSWYQQTPGQGLQFLFEYFSETQRNKGNFPGRFSGRQFSNSRSEMNVSTLELGDSALYLCASRWGGAASGEAFFGQGTRLTVV.

J is TRBJ1-2 and V is TRBV4-1; maybe TRBD1 (5 bases). The CDR3 runs to 17 residues. Germline lookup yields CDR1 MGHRA and CDR2 YSYEKL. The V end was cut by 1 base, the J end by 7 bases, with 22 bases between. The CDR3 reads CASSQAGRVYLGSGYTF. CDR3 nucleotides: TGCGCCAGCAGCCAAGCGGGACGAGTATATCTTGGTTCTGGCTACACCTTC.

This clone is a singleton in its sample. This chain links TRBV7-9 with TRBJ2-7; D unclear. V lost 7 bases to trimming and J lost 3 bases, with 10 bases between them. The CDR3 runs 12 residues. CDR1 is SEHNR, CDR2 FQNEAQ, per germline (reference sequence). In DNA, the CDR3 is TGTGCCAGCACCTCACCGGACTACGAGCAGTACTTC. It translates to CASTSPDYEQYF.

This chain uses TRBV29-1 with TRBJ2-6; D uncertain. With 6 bases removed from V and 4 bases from J, the gap between germline ends came to 13 bases. Germline loops: CDR1 SQVTM, CDR2 ANQGSEA. This CDR3 comprises 14 residues. The CDR3 DNA is TGCAGCGTGGCAGCGAGAACGGGGGCCAACGTCCTGACTTTC. This encodes CSVAARTGANVLTF.

This clone was seen only once. The CDR3 bases are TGCGCCAGCAGTTCCAACAGGAACTTAGGCACAGATACGCAGTATTTT. Translated: CASSSNRNLGTDTQYF. The rearrangement joins TRBV5-1 to TRBJ2-3, with TRBD1 as a possible D gene (5 bases). V was shortened by 5 bases and J by 1 base, with 17 bases between the two germline ends. Germline values: CDR1 SGHRS, CDR2 YFSETQ. The CDR3 has 16 amino acids.

The chain employs TRBV18 and TRBJ2-1; D call uncertain. The CDR3 sequence is 12 residues long. Trimming left V 6 bases short and J 7 bases short, with 10 bases between. Germline values: CDR1 KGHSH, CDR2 LQKENI. Here the CDR3 reads CASSLRVNEQFF. The CDR3 nucleotides read TGTGCCAGCTCGCTAAGGGTTAATGAGCAGTTCTTC.

This clone was detected only a few times. The V gene is TRBV2, the J gene TRBJ2-6, with TRBD1 matching over 12 bases. V lost 6 bases to trimming and J lost 1 base; unmatched junction nucleotides: 7. From germline, CDR1 is SNHLY and CDR2 FYNNEI. This CDR3 region has 18 residues. For the CDR3, the DNA is TGTGCCAGCAGGGGCTCGGGACAGGGGGCGTCTGGGGCCAACGTCCTGACTTTC. As protein: CASRGSGQGASGANVLTF.